This T cell receptor (beta chain) was profiled in a study of post-analysis software for immune sequencing data (dated by TCRdb to 2015 to 2017). Some background on the complete study: The recorded disease courses included relapsing-remitting, secondary progressive and progressive-relapsing multiple sclerosis, and some patients had no subtype annotation. A subset of samples was prepared in parallel using single-end sample barcoding, then pooled and co-amplified after Illumina adapter ligation. Patient repertoires were compared against 10 to 12 previously published healthy control repertoires from donors aged roughly 6 to 26 years.

To demonstrate the VDJtools post-analysis software, the study profiled TCR beta repertoires from the peripheral blood of about 13 young patients with multiple sclerosis. The multiple sclerosis patients were children and adolescents ranging in age from about 6 to 17 years. Library construction relied on PCR. Reads for this sample came from an Illumina HiSeq 2500. To reduce PCR and sequencing biases, unique molecular identifiers were built into the TCR beta cDNA libraries. Approximately 500,000 cDNA molecules were obtained per 1 to 10 million input T cells, so each molecule approximated one T cell. The same protocol used for the earlier healthy control dataset was applied to prepare and sequence the patient libraries. Samples belonging to the same batch were prepared together, multiplexed and sequenced on a shared HiSeq lane. As for the original processing: MIGEC was used to process the raw barcoded reads, and molecular identifier groups with only a single read were discarded before consensus assembly and CDR3 extraction. VDJtools was used for post-analysis of the clonotype tables, with diversity normalized by down-sampling every dataset to the smallest sample size. Repertoire overlap clustering matched CDR3 amino acid but not nucleotide sequences to correct batch-related cross-sample contamination. TCRdb's own reprocessing of the public reads used fastp at Q25 and MiXCR and kept productive beta chains. One record per CDR3 amino acid sequence lists the most common genes and DNA. The V and J calls follow TCRdb's processing rather than the paper's. For this sample the table gives roughly 410,000 distinct CDR3 sequences, of which about a third were detected only once. The ten most abundant clones make up 13% of the sample.

Study-level results and caveats: Significantly higher frequencies in patients than in controls were found for about five TRBV segments, including TRBV5-6, TRBV5-1 and TRBV20-1. The multiple sclerosis patient group was slightly younger than the control group. Direct clustering with F measure showed strong co-clustering of samples prepared in the same batch, prompting a batch-effect correction. Normalized Chao1 diversity was significantly lower in multiple sclerosis patients than controls, suggesting substantial peripheral T-cell clonal expansion.

As to this clonotype: No cognate antigen has been identified for it. No much larger clone exists at a distance of one base, and base qualities are not known.

From the germline V gene, CDR1 is ENHRY and CDR2 is SYGVKD. The CDR3 runs 15 amino acids, cysteine and phenylalanine included. Only the CDR3 portion is preserved as DNA: 45 bases, with reading frame beginning at the first base. Cut back by 0 bases and 6 bases, the V and J ends lie 14 bases apart. The origin of this receptor is a girl aged 5-17 years with multiple sclerosis. The chain is assembled from TRBV10-3 and TRBJ1-2; confidence is insufficient to name the D gene. The sequenced material came from blood. The nucleotide sequence is given as TGTGCCATCAGTGAGTCCGAAAGGGCGAAGAATGGCTACACCTTC. Its translation is CAISESERAKNGYTF.